Listed here are 6 T cell receptor beta chains from one sample, sequenced in a study of CD8+CD57+ T cells in acquired aplastic anemia. Selection for sequencing was limited to patients who had shown CD8+CD57+ cell expansion by flow cytometry. Genomic DNA acted as the template from which TCR beta VDJ combination and CDR3 sequence profiling were carried out. A single record per CDR3 protein comes from TCRdb applying MiXCR to the reads. The table shows about 190,000 distinct CDR3 sequences, with just under 50% occurring only once. Sequences were obtained from sorted CD4+, CD8+, or CD8+CD57+ T cells (not recorded which) from PBMCs. These receptor sequences come from a human donor with aplastic anemia.

Concerning this clonotype: Relative to the germline gene, one junction end is altered; a read error may explain this. The chain joins TRBV7-2 to TRBJ2-3; D is unresolved. Per germline, CDR1 SGHTA and CDR2 FQGNSA. This CDR3 is built from 11 residues. The CDR3 sequence is CASSLANTQFF. The CDR3 DNA is TGTGCCAGCAGTCTTGCGAATACGCAGTTTTTT.

The chain has TRBV2 and TRBJ2-5; the match to TRBD2 covers 14 bases. The germline gives CDR1 SNHLY, CDR2 FYNNEI. Trimming at V came to 4 bases and at J to 5 bases, leaving 3 bases not matched to a gene. The CDR3 spans 15 residues. In DNA form, the CDR3 reads TGTGCCAGCAGTGGACTAGCGGGGGGGCCGGAGACCCAGTACTTC. Translation gives CASSGLAGGPETQYF.

This clonotype has only a few counts. Here the CDR3 reads CASSRPTGGGYTF. The CDR3 DNA sequence: TGTGCCAGCAGCCGACCGACAGGAGGGGGCTACACCTTC. V usage is TRBV27 and J usage is TRBJ1-2; a weak D match, TRBD1 (6 bases). The CDR3 contains 13 residues. Germline CDR1 and CDR2: MNHEY and SMNVEV (reference sequence). V shed 6 bases and J shed 8 bases, with 16 bases lying between them.

The chain couples TRBV29-1 to TRBJ2-5, with TRBD2 matching over 9 bases. Germline assignment: CDR1 SQVTM and CDR2 ANQGSEA. CDR3 length: 16 residues. The CDR3 sequence is CSARDLDSGSSETQYF. The CDR3 bases are TGCAGTGCTAGAGATCTCGATAGCGGGAGTTCAGAGACCCAGTACTTC. The whole variable domain, filled in from reference TRBV29-1 and TRBJ2-5, reads SAVISQKPSRDICQRGTSLTIQCQVDSQVTMMFWYRQQPGQSLTLIATANQGSEATYESGFVIDKFPISRPNLTFSTLTVSNMSPEDSSIYLCSARDLDSGSSETQYFGPGTRLLVL.

The V and J genes are TRBV7-3 and TRBJ1-1, with 7 bases identical to TRBD1. The CDR3 is 15 amino acids. CDR1 and CDR2 from the germline V gene are SGHTA and FQGTGA. Trimming removed 6 bases from V and 4 bases from J; junction bases left unmatched: 11. The CDR3 region is CASSLKPGQSTEAFF. CDR3 DNA: TGTGCCAGCAGTCTCAAGCCGGGACAGAGCACTGAAGCTTTCTTT.

DNA of the CDR3: TGTGCCAGCAGCGGACGCGGGGGCGACGCTGGAGAGCAGTACTTC. Translation: CASSGRGGDAGEQYF. This rearrangement joins TRBV12-3 or TRBV12-4 to TRBJ2-7, with D perhaps matching TRBD2 (7 bases). Trimming removed 6 bases at V and 7 bases at J, with 22 bases between. The length of the CDR3 is 15 residues.